The clone carrying this T cell receptor (beta chain) was observed many times. These data originate in a study of T cells after posttransplantation cyclophosphamide. V dropped 5 bases and J dropped 8 bases, with 16 bases sitting between them. Germline lookup yields CDR1 MDHEN and CDR2 SYDVKM. This CDR3 contains 14 residues. Measured with immunoSEQ multiplex PCR; TCRdb has only the in-frame clones, and not every one. This sample carries 30,000 to 45,000 clones, none of them present only once. The TCR sequence derives from a girl aged 5-17 years in good health, CMV-negative, and a related stem cell transplant donor. V gene TRBV28 combines with J gene TRBJ2-1; a possible D gene is TRBD2 (5 bases). Material: PBMCs. The CDR3 DNA sequence: TGTGCCAGCAGTCGCGGACGGGGTCTCGATGAGCAGTTCTTC. Translation: CASSRGRGLDEQFF.